These 4 T cell receptor beta chains originate from one sample sequenced in a study of blood T cell repertoires in COVID-19. This table comes from immunoSEQ multiplex PCR, and its TCRdb copy is limited to in-frame clones, with some not included. The sample holds about 38,000 clones, 80% to 85% seen once. The sequenced sample was peripheral blood. These TCRs come from a man aged 55 to 70 with COVID-19, enrolled during active disease.

The chain uses TRBV19 and TRBJ1-5; the D is unclear. Germline CDR1 and CDR2: LNHDA and SQIVND (reference sequence). V lost 2 bases and J lost 1, with 3 bases in between. The CDR3 has 13 amino acids. This chain's CDR3 is CASSIQSNQPQHF. The CDR3 region has the DNA TGTGCCAGTAGTATACAGAGCAATCAGCCCCAGCATTTT.

The chain recombines TRBV28 with TRBJ1-2, with 7 nucleotides matching TRBD1. The CDR3 extends over 13 amino acids. Per the germline V gene, CDR1 is MDHEN and CDR2 is SYDVKM. The V gene end was trimmed by 7 bases and the J gene end by 4 bases; junction bases not matched to a gene: 6. The CDR3 coding sequence is TGTGCCAGCACCCGAGGACAGGCCTATGGCTACACCTTC. As protein: CASTRGQAYGYTF.

The CDR3 bases are TGTGCCAGCAGAAGTTTGGGGAGGACTGAAGCTTTCTTT. Translation: CASRSLGRTEAFF. V usage is TRBV12-3 or TRBV12-4 and J usage is TRBJ1-1; no clear D gene. CDR3 length: 13 residues. V shed 6 bases and J shed 5 bases, with 13 bases lying between them.

V and J are TRBV11-3 and TRBJ1-2; no clear D. The CDR3 length is 15 residues. Germline V gene sequence: CDR1 SGHNT, CDR2 YENEEA. V dropped 4 bases and J dropped 8 bases, with 20 bases sitting between them. The CDR3: CASSSPEGWVMGYTF. In DNA, the CDR3 is TGTGCCAGCAGCTCGCCGGAGGGATGGGTAATGGGCTACACCTTC.